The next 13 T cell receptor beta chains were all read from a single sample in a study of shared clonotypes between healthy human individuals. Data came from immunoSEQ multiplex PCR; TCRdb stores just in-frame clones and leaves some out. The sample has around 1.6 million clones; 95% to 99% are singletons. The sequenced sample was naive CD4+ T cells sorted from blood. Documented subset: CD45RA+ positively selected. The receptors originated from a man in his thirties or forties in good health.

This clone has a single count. The DNA for the CDR3 is TGCAGCGTAAGCGACAGGGGGCCCTCCTACGAGCAGTACTTC. This sequence encodes CSVSDRGPSYEQYF. This sequence joins TRBV29-1 and TRBJ2-7; 10 bases agree with TRBD1. There are 14 residues in the CDR3. J gave up 0 bases and V 6 bases, and 5 bases lay outside the gene matches. Per the germline V gene, CDR1 is SQVTM and CDR2 is ANQGSEA.

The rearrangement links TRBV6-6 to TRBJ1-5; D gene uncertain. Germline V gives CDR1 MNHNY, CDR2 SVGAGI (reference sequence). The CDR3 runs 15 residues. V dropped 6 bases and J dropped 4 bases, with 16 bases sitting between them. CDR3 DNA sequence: TGTGCCAGCAGCGAGCGGCCGGGTCTAAATCAGCCCCAGCATTTT. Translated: CASSERPGLNQPQHF.

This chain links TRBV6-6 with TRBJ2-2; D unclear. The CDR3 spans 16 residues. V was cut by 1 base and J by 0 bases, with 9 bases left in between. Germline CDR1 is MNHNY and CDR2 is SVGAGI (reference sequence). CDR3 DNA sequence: TGTGCCAGCAGTTACTTGGGAACCGCGAACACCGGGGAGCTGTTTTTT. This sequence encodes CASSYLGTANTGELFF.

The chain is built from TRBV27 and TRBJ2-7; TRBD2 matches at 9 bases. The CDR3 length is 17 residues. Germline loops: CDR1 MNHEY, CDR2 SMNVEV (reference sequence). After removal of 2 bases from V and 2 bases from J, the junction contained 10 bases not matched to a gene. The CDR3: CASSLRGVASGTYEQYF. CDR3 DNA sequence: TGTGCCAGCAGTTTACGGGGGGTGGCTAGCGGGACCTACGAGCAGTACTTC.

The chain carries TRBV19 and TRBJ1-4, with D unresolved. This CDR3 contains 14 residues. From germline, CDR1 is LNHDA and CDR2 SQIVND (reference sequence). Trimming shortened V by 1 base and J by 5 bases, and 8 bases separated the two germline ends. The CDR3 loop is CASSIGPGNEKLFF. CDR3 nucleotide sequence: TGTGCCAGTAGTATAGGGCCCGGGAATGAAAAACTGTTTTTT.

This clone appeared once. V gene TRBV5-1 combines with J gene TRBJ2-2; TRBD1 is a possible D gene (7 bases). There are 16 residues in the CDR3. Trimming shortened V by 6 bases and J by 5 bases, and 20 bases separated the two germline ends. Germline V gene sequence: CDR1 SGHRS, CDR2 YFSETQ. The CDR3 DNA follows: TGCGCCAGCACTGTAGGGGGCGCGGGAACAACCGGGGAGCTGTTTTTT. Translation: CASTVGGAGTTGELFF. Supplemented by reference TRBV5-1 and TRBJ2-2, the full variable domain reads KAGVTQTPRYLIKTRGQQVTLSCSPISGHRSVSWYQQTPGQGLQFLFEYFSETQRNKGNFPGRFSGRQFSNSRSEMNVSTLELGDSALYLCASTVGGAGTTGELFFGEGSRLTVL.

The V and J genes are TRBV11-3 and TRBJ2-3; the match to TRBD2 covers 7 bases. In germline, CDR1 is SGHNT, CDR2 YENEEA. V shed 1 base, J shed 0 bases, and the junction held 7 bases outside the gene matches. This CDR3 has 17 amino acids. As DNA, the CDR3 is TGTGCCAGCAGCTTAGGGCCTAGCGGAGGGAGCACAGATACGCAGTATTTT. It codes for CASSLGPSGGSTDTQYF. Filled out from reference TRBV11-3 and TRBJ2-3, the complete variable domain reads EAGVVQSPRYKIIEKKQPVAFWCNPISGHNTLYWYLQNLGQGPELLIRYENEEAVDDSQLPKDRFSAERLKGVDSTLKIQPAELGDSAVYLCASSLGPSGGSTDTQYFGPGTRLTVL.

CDR3 DNA sequence: TGCAGCGTTCCTAGGGCAGGGAACACGGAGACCCAGTACTTC. The encoded protein is CSVPRAGNTETQYF. The chain joins TRBV29-1 to TRBJ2-5; TRBD1 might be the D (5 bases). The germline V and J ends were trimmed by 5 bases and 5 bases, with 18 bases remaining between them. The CDR3 consists of 14 residues. The germline CDR1 and CDR2 sequences are SQVTM and ANQGSEA.

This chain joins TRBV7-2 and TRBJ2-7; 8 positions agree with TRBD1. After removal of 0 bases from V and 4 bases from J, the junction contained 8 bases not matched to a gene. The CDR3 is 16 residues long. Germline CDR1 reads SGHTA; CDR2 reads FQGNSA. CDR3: CASSLAEDRVSYEQYF. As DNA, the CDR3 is TGTGCCAGCAGCTTAGCCGAGGACAGGGTGTCGTACGAGCAGTACTTC.

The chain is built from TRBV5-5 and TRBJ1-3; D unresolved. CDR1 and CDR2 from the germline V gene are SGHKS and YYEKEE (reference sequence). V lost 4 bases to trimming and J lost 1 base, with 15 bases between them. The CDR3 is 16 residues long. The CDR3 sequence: CASSGQWVASGNTIYF. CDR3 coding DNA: TGTGCCAGCAGCGGCCAGTGGGTAGCATCTGGAAACACCATATATTTT.

Here the CDR3 reads CASRVSYNEQFF. The CDR3 DNA is TGTGCCAGCAGGGTCTCCTACAATGAGCAGTTCTTC. The rearrangement uses TRBV25-1 and TRBJ2-1, with D unclear. Germline assignment: CDR1 MGHDK and CDR2 SYGVNS. With 6 bases removed from V and 0 bases from J, the gap between germline ends came to 3 bases. There are 12 residues in the CDR3.

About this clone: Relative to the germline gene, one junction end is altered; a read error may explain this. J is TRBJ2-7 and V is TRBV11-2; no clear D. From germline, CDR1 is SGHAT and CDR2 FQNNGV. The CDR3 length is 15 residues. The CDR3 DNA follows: TGTGCCAGCAGCGTAGACCCCCGGTCTTTGTACGAGCAGTACTTC. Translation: CASSVDPRSLYEQYF.

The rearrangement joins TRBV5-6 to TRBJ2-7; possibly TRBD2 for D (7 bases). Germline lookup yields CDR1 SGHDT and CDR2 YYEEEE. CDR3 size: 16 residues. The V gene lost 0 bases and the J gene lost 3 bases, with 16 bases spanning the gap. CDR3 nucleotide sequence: TGTGCCAGCAGCTTGGAAGGTCGGGGGGCCCTCTACGAGCAGTACTTC. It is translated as CASSLEGRGALYEQYF. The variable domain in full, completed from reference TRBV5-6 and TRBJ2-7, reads DAGVTQSPTHLIKTRGQQVTLRCSPKSGHDTVSWYQQALGQGPQFIFQYYEEEERQRGNFPDRFSGHQFPNYSSELNVNALLLGDSALYLCASSLEGRGALYEQYFGPGTRLTVT.